This T cell receptor (beta chain) comes out of a study of blood T cell repertoires in COVID-19. The protocol was immunoSEQ multiplex PCR, while the TCRdb copy is restricted to in-frame clones and leaves out a portion. The table records around 170,000 clones, 74% of them present only once. The material sequenced was peripheral blood. The sequence derives from a woman of 80 years or more with acute or convalescent COVID-19.

The CDR3 sequence is CASSPEAGGPGEQYF. The CDR3 DNA sequence: TGTGCCAGCTCACCGGAGGCGGGAGGGCCCGGCGAGCAGTACTTC. The V gene is TRBV18, the J gene TRBJ2-7; 9 bases map to TRBD2. With 3 bases clipped from V and 6 bases from J, the junction kept 9 bases outside the gene matches. This CDR3 is 15 amino acids long. Germline loops: CDR1 KGHSH, CDR2 LQKENI.